One and the same sample provided the 3 T cell receptor beta chains below, sequenced in a study of blood T cell repertoires in COVID-19. Method: immunoSEQ multiplex PCR; TCRdb's copy keeps in-frame clones and lacks some. The sample lists tens of thousands of clones, around nine tenths occurring once. The sequencing sample was made of peripheral blood. The receptors derive from a human donor in a cohort sampled during active COVID-19.

J is TRBJ2-7 and V is TRBV6-2 or TRBV6-3; 7 bases map to TRBD1. CDR1 MNHEY and CDR2 SVGEGT come from the germline V gene. CDR3 length equals 13 residues. V lost 6 bases to trimming and J lost 3 bases; unmatched junction nucleotides: 5. The CDR3, as DNA: TGTGCCAGCAGCAGACAGGGAAACTACGAGCAGTACTTC. Protein: CASSRQGNYEQYF.

The V call is TRBV27, the J call TRBJ2-5; D ambiguous. Trimming stripped 2 bases from V and 1 base from J, with 5 bases between. The CDR3 has 13 amino acids. Per germline, CDR1 MNHEY and CDR2 SMNVEV (reference sequence). The CDR3 DNA reads TGTGCCAGCAGTTTAGCGGTCCAAGAGACCCAGTACTTC. It translates to CASSLAVQETQYF.

The sample holds a few counts of this clone. CDR3: CASSAGQGTAGETQYF. CDR3 DNA sequence: TGTGCCAGCAGTGCTGGACAGGGGACGGCGGGGGAGACCCAGTACTTC. The rearrangement uses TRBV6-4 and TRBJ2-5, with TRBD1 matching over 9 bases. In germline, CDR1 is MRHNA, CDR2 SNTAGT. The CDR3 totals 16 residues. Germline trimming cut 4 bases from V and 5 bases from J; bases unmatched to any gene: 11.